This TCR beta chain was sequenced in a study of neurological immune-mediated disorders. The CDR3 has 15 amino acids. V dropped 0 bases and J dropped 1 base, with 9 bases sitting between them. Germline V lookup: CDR1 LNHNV, CDR2 YYDKDF (reference sequence). Every sequencing run produced over 160 million TCR-beta sequences, and the sequences from any one run covered 15-18 subjects. TCRdb reprocessed the 5' RACE reads via MiXCR and lists one record per CDR3 protein. The top ten hold less than 15% of the sample, which has fewer than 25,000 distinct CDR3 sequences, approximately 13% seen once. Study observations and caveats: None of the CDR3 amino acid sequences of expanded clones were shared across subjects, and this suggested private repertoires in all groups.

This clonotype was detected ten times or more. Its matching antigen is unknown. The chain has TRBV15 and TRBJ1-1; D possibly corresponds to TRBD1 (5 bases). The receptor's source is a woman in her sixties with HTLV-1-associated myelopathy (HAM/TSP). Source material: PBMCs. CDR3 loop: CATSRDSGQNTEAFF. The CDR3 DNA is TGTGCCACCAGCAGAGATTCAGGGCAGAACACTGAAGCTTTCTTT.